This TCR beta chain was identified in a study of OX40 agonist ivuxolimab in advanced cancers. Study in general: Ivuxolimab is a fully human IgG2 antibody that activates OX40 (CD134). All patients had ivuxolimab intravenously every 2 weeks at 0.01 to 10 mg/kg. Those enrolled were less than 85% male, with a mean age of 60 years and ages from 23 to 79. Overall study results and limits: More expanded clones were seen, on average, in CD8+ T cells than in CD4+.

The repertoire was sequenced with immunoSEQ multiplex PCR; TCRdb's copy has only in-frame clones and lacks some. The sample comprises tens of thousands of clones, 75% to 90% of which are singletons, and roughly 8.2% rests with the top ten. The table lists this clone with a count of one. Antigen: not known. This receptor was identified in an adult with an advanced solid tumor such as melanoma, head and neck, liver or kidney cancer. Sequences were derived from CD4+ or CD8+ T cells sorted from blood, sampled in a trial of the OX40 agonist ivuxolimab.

The CDR3 DNA reads TGTGCCAGTAGGCGCTTCCAGGATGACTCTGGAAACACCATATATTTT. Encoded protein: CASRRFQDDSGNTIYF. V gene TRBV19 combines with J gene TRBJ1-3; D gene uncertain. Trimming stripped 6 bases from V and 0 bases from J, with 15 bases between. Germline values: CDR1 LNHDA, CDR2 SQIVND (reference sequence). The CDR3 contains 16 residues.